This TCR beta chain was sequenced for a study of shared clonotypes between healthy human individuals. Study observations and caveats: Among non-shared clonotypes, generation probabilities were lower than among those shared by all four donors.

V was pared by 6 bases and J by 6 bases, with 5 bases of the junction left unmatched. The CDR3 is 15 residues long. Germline CDR1 LNHDA, CDR2 SQIVND (reference sequence). Concerning this clone itself: Its specificity is not known.

A CD45RA-negative memory subset and a CD45RA+ naive subset were separated from the CD4+ cells. Measured with immunoSEQ multiplex PCR; TCRdb has only the in-frame clones, and not every one. The data hold roughly 300,000 clones, with around 70% observed a single time. V is TRBV19 and J is TRBJ2-2; 12 bases map to TRBD2. The sequenced material came from memory CD4+ T cells sorted from blood. Indicated subset: CD45RA-negative fraction. This TCR was sampled from a man between 25 and 39 years old in good health. CDR3 bases: TGTGCCAGTAGCGAGACTAGCGGGAGAGCCGGGGAGCTGTTTTTT. Translated, it gives CASSETSGRAGELFF.